Listed here are 8 T cell receptor beta chains from one sample, sequenced in a study of OX40 agonist ivuxolimab in advanced cancers. Generated by immunoSEQ multiplex PCR, the TCRdb table keeps only in-frame clones and is missing some. This table holds some 60,000 clones, 85% to 90% found once. The specimen was CD4+ or CD8+ T cells sorted from blood, collected in a trial of the OX40 agonist ivuxolimab. These receptor sequences come from an adult with an advanced solid tumor such as melanoma, head and neck, liver or kidney cancer.

This clone has a handful of counts. The V call is TRBV6-5, the J call TRBJ2-1; D unclear. From germline, CDR1 is MNHEY and CDR2 SVGAGI. This CDR3 is 13 amino acids long. V lost 0 bases and J lost 10, with 10 bases in between. The CDR3 here is CASSYSPPGEQFF. The CDR3 bases are TGTGCCAGCAGTTACTCCCCCCCCGGGGAGCAGTTCTTC.

V and J are TRBV2 and TRBJ2-3; D might be TRBD1 (6 bases). Looked up from germline, CDR1 is SNHLY and CDR2 is FYNNEI. V gave up 4 bases and J gave up 5 bases, with 10 bases separating them. This CDR3 contains 13 residues. The CDR3 sequence is CASSVGQLDTQYF. CDR3 bases: TGTGCCAGCAGTGTCGGACAGTTAGATACGCAGTATTTT.

The chain uses TRBV14 and TRBJ1-2; TRBD1 might be the D (5 bases). This CDR3 region has 13 residues. Germline-derived CDR1 and CDR2 are SGHDN and FVKESK. V lost 2 bases, J lost 10 bases, and 14 bases lay in between. For the CDR3, the DNA is TGTGCCAGCAGCCAACCGACGGGGGGGTTCTACACCTTC. Its translation is CASSQPTGGFYTF.

Here the CDR3 DNA reads TGTGCCAGCAAAGAAGGACAGGGGTCCCGCACAGATACGCAGTATTTT. Encoded protein: CASKEGQGSRTDTQYF. V and J are TRBV28 and TRBJ2-3; 9 nucleotides line up with TRBD1. CDR3 size: 16 residues. CDR1 is MDHEN and CDR2 is SYDVKM in the germline V gene. Unmatched junction bases numbered 9, after V lost 7 bases and J lost 1 base.

This clone came up a few times. CDR3 DNA sequence: TGCGCCAGCAGCCTATCCGGGACTAGCGGGGGGCCAGCCTACAATGAGCAGTTCTTC. This codes for CASSLSGTSGGPAYNEQFF. This chain uses TRBV5-1 with TRBJ2-1; 15 nucleotides line up with TRBD2. Looked up from germline, CDR1 is SGHRS and CDR2 is YFSETQ. J lost 2 bases, V lost 4 bases, and 10 bases had no gene match. The CDR3 has 19 amino acids.

This sequence joins TRBV7-2 and TRBJ2-7, with 8 bases fitting TRBD2. V lost 3 bases and J lost 2; bases outside the gene matches: 6. The CDR3 contains 15 residues. Germline CDR1 reads SGHTA; CDR2 reads FQGNSA. The chain's CDR3 is CASSFGRGRTYEQYF. In DNA, the CDR3 is TGTGCCAGCAGCTTTGGACGCGGGAGGACCTACGAGCAGTACTTC.

The rearrangement links TRBV18 to TRBJ1-1; no clear D gene. There are 14 residues in the CDR3. V was clipped by 3 bases and J by 2 bases, with 10 bases between them. Germline values: CDR1 KGHSH, CDR2 LQKENI. The CDR3 DNA is TGTGCCAGCTCACCCATGGGTAGTAACACTGAAGCTTTCTTT. As protein: CASSPMGSNTEAFF.

This chain uses TRBV7-9 with TRBJ1-2, with 7 positions matching TRBD1. There are 12 residues in the CDR3. The junction had 2 bases not matched to a gene; V was cut back by 3 bases and J by 7 bases. Germline lookup yields CDR1 SEHNR and CDR2 FQNEAQ (reference sequence). The CDR3 region is CASSFDRAGYTF. CDR3 bases: TGTGCCAGCAGCTTCGACAGGGCTGGCTACACCTTC.